This T cell receptor beta chain appears in the sequencing data of a study of blood T cell repertoires in COVID-19 (dated by TCRdb to the early 2020s). A note on the overall study: The collaborator samples originated in the United States, Italy and Spain and spanned the acute and convalescent phases of COVID-19. The prospective study material was composed of cDNA or gDNA derived from T cells, B-cell-depleted T cells, or PBMCs. Subjects who had been exposed to COVID-19, were actively infected with it, or had recovered from it provided the deeply sampled blood TCRbeta repertoires that made up the dataset. The repertoires were released in a freely available public database intended as a resource for research on the immune response to SARS-CoV-2. The samples were drawn from two sources: the first 160 participants of the ongoing ImmuneRACE study, and fewer than 1,500 subjects contributed by 6 global collaborators. A de-identified subject ID, COVID-19 status, age in years and sex were almost always included in the sample metadata. Where HLA class I and class II types were available, the types were taken from metadata supplied by the sample provider, not from assay-based typing.

Collaborating institutions collected whole blood in K2EDTA tubes following their own protocols. For TCRbeta analysis, collaborator samples were shipped as frozen whole blood, as isolated PBMCs, or as DNA extracted from either sample type. TCRbeta CDR3 regions were amplified from genomic DNA using the immunoSEQ Assay, a bias-controlled multiplex PCR. Under the source paper's analysis protocol: The number of nucleated cells in each sample was estimated from the amplification of reference gene primers within the assay. To quantify the absolute abundance of each unique TCRbeta CDR3 rearrangement, sequence reads were collapsed and filtered. For each sample, productive Simpson clonality was calculated as the square root of Simpson's diversity index across productive rearrangements. TCRdb mirrors the immuneACCESS table, restricted to in-frame sequences. Some clones are absent from its copies; in checked studies, under half trace to an unresolved V gene, and the reason for the others is unknown. D and trimming were read from the DNA, whereas the V and J calls and clone size are those reported in that table. In this sample the table shows some 62,000 clones, roughly 85% of which occur a single time. Jointly, the top ten make up approximately 1.3% of the sample.

For this clone: It lacks a known antigen. There are no base qualities to consult, and no much larger clone falls within one base.

According to the germline V gene (reference sequence), CDR1 reads LNHDA and CDR2 reads SQIVND. The cysteine opens and the phenylalanine closes a CDR3 of 18 amino acids. The kept DNA is CDR3 alone, 54 bases in frame from the first base. Trimming takes 4 bases off V and 1 base off J; junction bases not matched to a gene: 11. The paper's findings and limits, for the study overall: How much clinical and demographic metadata was included differed by source and by participant, and the metadata was provided uncurated.

The receptor was isolated from a woman of 80 years or more with acute or convalescent COVID-19. Rearrangement joined TRBV19 to TRBJ1-5; TRBD1 agrees with 9 junctional bases. Sample: peripheral blood. CDR3 sequence: CASSTGQGGQLSNQPQHF. The sequenced DNA: TGTGCCAGTAGTACGGGACAGGGCGGGCAATTGAGCAATCAGCCCCAGCATTTT. When the CDR3 is completed using the reference TRBV19 and TRBJ1-5 genes on either side, the full variable domain is DGGITQSPKYLFRKEGQNVTLSCEQNLNHDAMYWYRQDPGQGLRLIYYSQIVNDFQKGDIAEGYSVSREKKESFPLTVTSAQKNPTAFYLCASSTGQGGQLSNQPQHFGDGTRLSIL.